This T cell receptor (beta chain) originates from a study of blood T cell repertoires in COVID-19. As for the study in general: Some COVID-19 samples were acute and others convalescent; all came from the United States, Italy and Spain.

The assay was immunoSEQ multiplex PCR, and TCRdb's table has in-frame clones only and misses some. Of about 300,000 clones listed, roughly 90% are singletons. Trimming took 5 bases from V and 10 from J; bases not matched to a gene: 10. This CDR3 contains 13 residues. The V call is TRBV12-3 or TRBV12-4, the J call TRBJ1-2, with 7 bases matching TRBD1. Sequencing used peripheral blood. This sequence was found in a woman aged 30 to 39 with COVID-19, enrolled during active disease. The CDR3 here is CASSRRSDRDYTF. DNA for the CDR3: TGTGCCAGCAGTCGACGGTCCGACAGGGACTACACCTTC.